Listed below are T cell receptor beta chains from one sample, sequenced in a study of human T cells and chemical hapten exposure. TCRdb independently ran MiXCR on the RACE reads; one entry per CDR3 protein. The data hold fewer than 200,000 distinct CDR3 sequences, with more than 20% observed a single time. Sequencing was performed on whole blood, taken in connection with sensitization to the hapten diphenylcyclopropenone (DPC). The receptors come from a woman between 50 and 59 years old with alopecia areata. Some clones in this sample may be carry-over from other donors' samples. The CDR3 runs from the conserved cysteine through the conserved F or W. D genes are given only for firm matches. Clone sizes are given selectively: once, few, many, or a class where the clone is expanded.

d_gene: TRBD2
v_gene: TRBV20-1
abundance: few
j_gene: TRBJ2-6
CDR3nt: TGCAGTGCTAGGGGGACTAGCGGGAGTATCGGTGGGGCCAACGTCCTGACTTTC
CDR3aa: CSARGTSGSIGGANVLTF

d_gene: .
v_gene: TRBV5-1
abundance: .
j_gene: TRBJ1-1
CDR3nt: TGCGCCAGCAGCTTGGATGCAGCGGACACTGAAGCTTTCTTT
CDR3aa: CASSLDAADTEAFF

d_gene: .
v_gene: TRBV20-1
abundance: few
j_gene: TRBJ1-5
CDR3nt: TGCAGTGCGCCCGGGCGAAGGGAGGATCAGCCCCAGCATTTT
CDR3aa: CSAPGRREDQPQHF

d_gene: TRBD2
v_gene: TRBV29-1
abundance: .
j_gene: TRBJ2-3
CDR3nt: TGCAGCACAAGACTAGCGGGAACCACAGATACGCAGTATTTT
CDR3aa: CSTRLAGTTDTQYF

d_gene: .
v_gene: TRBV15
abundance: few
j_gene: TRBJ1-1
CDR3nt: TGTGCCACCAGTAGAGGGGCCGCCGCTTTCTTT
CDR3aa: CATSRGAAAFF

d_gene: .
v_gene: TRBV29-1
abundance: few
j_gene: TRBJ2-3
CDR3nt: TGCAGCGTTGGCTCGTCGGGGGCGAGCACAGATACGCAGTATTTT
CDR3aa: CSVGSSGASTDTQYF

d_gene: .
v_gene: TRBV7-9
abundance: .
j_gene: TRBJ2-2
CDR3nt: TGTGCCAGCAGCCCCCAGCGGCAGATAGACACCGGGGAGCTGTTTTTT
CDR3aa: CASSPQRQIDTGELFF

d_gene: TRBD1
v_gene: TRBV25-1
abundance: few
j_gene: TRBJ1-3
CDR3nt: TGTGCCAGCAGTGAATCGACAGGGTTCGGAAACACCATATATTTT
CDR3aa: CASSESTGFGNTIYF

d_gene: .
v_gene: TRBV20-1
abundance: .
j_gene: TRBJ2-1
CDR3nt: TGCAGTGCTAGGGGGAGGCAGGACTATGAGCAGTTCTTC
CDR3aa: CSARGRQDYEQFF

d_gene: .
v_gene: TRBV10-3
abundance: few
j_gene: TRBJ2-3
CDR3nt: TGTGCCATCGGGTCTAGCACAGATACGCAGTATTTT
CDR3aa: CAIGSSTDTQYF

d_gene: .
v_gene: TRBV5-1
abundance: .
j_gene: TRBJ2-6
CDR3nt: TGCGCCAGCAGCTTGGCCGGGACGCCAAGCTCTGGGGCCAACGTCCTGACTTTC
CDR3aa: CASSLAGTPSSGANVLTF

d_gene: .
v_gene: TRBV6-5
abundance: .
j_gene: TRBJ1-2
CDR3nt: TGTGCCAGCAGCAAGACAGTTAACTATGGCTACACCTTC
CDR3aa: CASSKTVNYGYTF

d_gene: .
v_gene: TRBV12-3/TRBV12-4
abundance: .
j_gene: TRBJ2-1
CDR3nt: TGTGCCAGCGGCTCCTACAATGAGCAGTTCTTC
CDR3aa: CASGSYNEQFF

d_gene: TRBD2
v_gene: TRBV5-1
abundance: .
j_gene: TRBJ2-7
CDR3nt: TGCGCCAGCAGCGGGGGACTAGCGGTTACCTACGAGCAGTACTTC
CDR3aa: CASSGGLAVTYEQYF